The 7 T cell receptor beta chains listed next were all sequenced from one sample in a study of CD8+ T cells in alopecia areata (dated by TCRdb to the late 2010s). Library method: the immunoSEQ multiplex PCR assay. RNA was extracted from all samples and reverse transcribed into cDNA as template for TCR sequencing. In its TCRdb copy, this immuneACCESS table keeps in-frame sequences only and misses some clones. Where compared with another copy, unresolved V genes explain less than half of these, and the others have no known cause. Recorded for this sample are under 300,000 clones; about three fifths of them occurred a single time. Together, the top ten hold around 0.84% of the sample. The treatment or condition tag for this specimen amounts to: oral pan-JAK inhibitor, 5-10 mg twice daily. The input for sequencing was CD4+ T cells sorted from blood, taken around week 52, from a patient treated with tofacitinib. These receptor sequences come from a human donor with alopecia areata.

This clone was recorded a few times. V is TRBV30 and J is TRBJ2-3; 7 bases match TRBD2. The CDR3 contains 15 residues. Germline V gene lookup returns CDR1 GTSNPN and CDR2 SVGIG (reference sequence). V dropped 2 bases and J dropped 3; count of bases not matched to a gene: 8. This CDR3 is CAWSLAGTITDTQYF. CDR3 bases: TGTGCCTGGAGTTTAGCGGGCACAATTACAGATACGCAGTATTTT.

Only a few counts were recorded for this clone. The J gene is TRBJ1-4, the V gene TRBV15; the D is unclear. V was clipped by 0 bases and J by 8 bases, with 10 bases between them. CDR1 and CDR2 (germline): LNHNV, YYDKDF (reference sequence). There are 14 residues in the CDR3. The CDR3 DNA reads TGTGCCACCAGCAGAGATCTGGTCGGAGAAAAACTGTTTTTT. It codes for CATSRDLVGEKLFF.

This clone was observed a handful of times. Other DNA sequences in this sample translate to the same CDR3. The chain carries TRBV29-1 and TRBJ2-5; D not certain. CDR1 and CDR2 (germline): SQVTM, ANQGSEA. Trimming stripped 6 bases from V and 4 bases from J, with 3 bases between. This CDR3 is 9 amino acids long. The CDR3: CSVGETQYF. The CDR3 nucleotides are TGCAGCGTGGGAGAGACCCAGTACTTC.

The rearrangement joins TRBV29-1 to TRBJ2-3, with D uncertain. From germline, CDR1 is SQVTM and CDR2 ANQGSEA. V lost 4 bases and J lost 8, with 4 bases in between. CDR3 length: 9 amino acids. The CDR3 coding sequence is TGCAGCGTTGGGGGTACGCAGTATTTT. It yields the protein CSVGGTQYF.

The table lists this clone with a few counts. V usage is TRBV30 and J usage is TRBJ2-3; D is perhaps TRBD1 (8 bases). This CDR3 has 12 amino acids. V gave up 7 bases and J gave up 7 bases, with 15 bases separating them. Germline V gives CDR1 GTSNPN, CDR2 SVGIG (reference sequence). The CDR3 coding sequence is TGTGCCTCCGACAGGGGAGGGAATACGCAGTATTTT. It is translated as CASDRGGNTQYF.

The chain combines TRBV21-1 with TRBJ1-5. TRBV21-1 is a listed pseudogene. This CDR3 is built from 14 residues. CDR3 sequence (DNA): TGTGCCAGCAGCTCCCGGGACTGCAATCAGCCCCAGCATTTT. Protein product: CASSSRDCNQPQHF.

This rearrangement joins TRBV25-1 to TRBJ1-2; no reliable D call. This CDR3 comprises 16 residues. Germline V gene lookup returns CDR1 MGHDK and CDR2 SYGVNS. The V and J ends lost 3 bases and 6 bases respectively, with 20 bases between them. CDR3 sequence: CASSDNPSREVDGYTF. The CDR3 DNA is TGTGCCAGCAGTGACAATCCTAGTAGGGAGGTCGATGGCTACACCTTC.